Shown below are 16 T cell receptor beta chains from a single sample sequenced in a study of shared clonotypes between healthy human individuals (dated by TCRdb to 2019 to 2021). Receptor amplification or capture employed the immunoSEQ multiplex PCR assay. This immuneACCESS table, as held by TCRdb, lists in-frame sequences with V and J called but not all clones. Of the missing ones, under half trace to an unresolved V gene in checked studies; the others have no known cause. In all, the sample holds a few million clones, and approximately 93% of those were seen once. Of the sample, 0.39% is held by the ten largest clones. What was sequenced was naive CD4+ T cells from PBMCs. Explained via the paper, the cell subset or site label denotes: CD45RA+ positively selected. These TCRs come from a man aged 18 to 30 in good health. Some clones in this sample may be carry-over from other donors' samples.

A remark on this clone: The same CDR3 can be traced to other DNA sequences in this sample. This chain uses TRBV5-6 with TRBJ2-7; no clear D gene. Trimming cost V 2 bases and J 4 bases, with 7 bases left between them. This CDR3 is 12 amino acids long. Germline loops: CDR1 SGHDT, CDR2 YYEEEE. CDR3 DNA sequence: TGTGCCAGCAGCTTCTACGGTTACGAGCAGTACTTC. It yields the protein CASSFYGYEQYF.

The chain joins TRBV5-6 to TRBJ2-3; D is uncertain. The CDR3 covers 15 residues. Trimming cost V 0 bases and J 0 bases, with 8 bases left between them. CDR1 and CDR2 from the germline V gene are SGHDT and YYEEEE. The CDR3 region has the DNA TGTGCCAGCAGCTTGGAAGGGTCTAGCACAGATACGCAGTATTTT. Protein sequence: CASSLEGSSTDTQYF.

The gene calls are TRBV15 and TRBJ2-2, with TRBD1 matching 7 bases. Germline loops: CDR1 LNHNV, CDR2 YYDKDF (reference sequence). V was pared by 3 bases and J by 0 bases, with 4 bases of the junction left unmatched. The CDR3 covers 16 residues. The CDR3 loop reads CATSREGTANTGELFF. The CDR3 nucleotides are TGTGCCACCAGCAGGGAAGGGACAGCGAACACCGGGGAGCTGTTTTTT.

V is TRBV7-3 and J is TRBJ2-7, with D hard to call. Germline-derived CDR1 and CDR2 are SGHTA and FQGTGA. V shed 2 bases and J shed 11 bases, with 34 bases lying between them. CDR3 length equals 19 residues. CDR3 region: CASSLFVPAPSGLNADEYF. The CDR3 coding sequence is TGTGCCAGCAGCTTATTTGTACCGGCCCCATCGGGCCTTAACGCTGATGAGTACTTC.

This chain joins TRBV7-9 and TRBJ1-1, with 8 bases lining up with TRBD1. Trimming at V came to 5 bases and at J to 5 bases, leaving 4 bases not matched to a gene. The germline V gene has CDR1 SEHNR and CDR2 FQNEAQ (reference sequence). This CDR3 has 13 amino acids. The CDR3 here is CASSATGETEAFF. CDR3 in DNA: TGTGCCAGCAGCGCGACAGGGGAAACTGAAGCTTTCTTT.

The genes are TRBV19 and TRBJ2-1; tentative D call: TRBD2 (6 bases). The CDR3 has 14 amino acids. V gave up 3 bases and J gave up 1 base, with 7 bases separating them. The germline CDR1 and CDR2 sequences are LNHDA and SQIVND (reference sequence). The CDR3 loop reads CASSMGGSYNEQFF. The CDR3, as DNA: TGTGCCAGTAGTATGGGGGGTTCCTACAATGAGCAGTTCTTC.

The chain carries TRBV7-9 and TRBJ2-5; 10 bases line up with TRBD2. The J segment lost 4 bases and the V segment lost 4 bases, leaving 3 bases of the junction unmatched. This CDR3 is built from 14 residues. Germline CDR1 reads SEHNR; CDR2 reads FQNEAQ (reference sequence). The CDR3 sequence is CASSSRLAGETQYF. CDR3 coding DNA: TGTGCCAGCAGCTCCCGACTAGCGGGAGAGACCCAGTACTTC.

This clone was recorded once. V usage is TRBV27 and J usage is TRBJ2-1; no clear D. The ends were cut back, 3 bases at V and 1 base at J, with 10 bases in the middle. Germline V gene lookup returns CDR1 MNHEY and CDR2 SMNVEV (reference sequence). The CDR3 has 15 residues. The CDR3: CASSLPGRSYNEQFF. Here the CDR3 DNA reads TGTGCCAGCAGTTTGCCAGGAAGATCCTACAATGAGCAGTTCTTC.

The gene calls are TRBV4-3 and TRBJ2-4; D may be TRBD1 (6 bases). V lost 0 bases, J lost 8 bases, and 11 bases lay in between. The CDR3 consists of 14 residues. CDR1 is LGHNA, CDR2 YSLEER, per germline. Here the CDR3 reads CASSQDWRTDIQYF. Written as DNA, the CDR3 is TGCGCCAGCAGCCAAGATTGGAGGACAGACATTCAGTACTTC.

The gene calls are TRBV27 and TRBJ1-1; D gene unclear. Germline V gene lookup returns CDR1 MNHEY and CDR2 SMNVEV (reference sequence). Trimming stripped 4 bases from V and 2 bases from J, with 14 bases between. The CDR3 has 15 amino acids. CDR3 residues: CASSSLISVNTEAFF. The CDR3 DNA follows: TGTGCCAGCAGTTCCCTCATCTCAGTAAACACTGAAGCTTTCTTT.

This clone was detected only once. The genes are TRBV28 and TRBJ1-2; TRBD1 agrees at 9 bases. The CDR3 loop spans 17 amino acids. J was trimmed by 1 base and V by 1 base; bases with no gene match: 7. Germline V gene sequence: CDR1 MDHEN, CDR2 SYDVKM. The CDR3 sequence is CASSLLLGTGNNYGYTF. CDR3 bases: TGTGCCAGCAGTTTATTACTGGGGACAGGGAATAACTATGGCTACACCTTC.

This clone has a single count. This sample includes further DNA sequences coding for the same CDR3. The chain is built from TRBV5-4 and TRBJ2-3; D remains ambiguous. This CDR3 region has 14 residues. Germline V lookup: CDR1 SGHNT, CDR2 YYREEE (reference sequence). Deletions cut 0 bases from V and 1 base from J, with 6 bases between. The DNA for the CDR3 is TGTGCCAGCAGCTTGGAGGGCGGCACAGATACGCAGTATTTT. This codes for CASSLEGGTDTQYF.

The chain combines TRBV28 with TRBJ2-7; 14 nucleotides match TRBD2. With 4 bases clipped from V and 3 bases from J, the junction kept 8 bases outside the gene matches. This CDR3 region has 17 residues. CDR1 and CDR2 (germline): MDHEN, SYDVKM. In DNA form, the CDR3 reads TGTGCCAGCAGTTCTAAACTCGGACTAGCGGGAGGCTACGAGCAGTACTTC. As protein: CASSSKLGLAGGYEQYF. The full variable domain, its missing parts supplied by reference TRBV28 and TRBJ2-7, is DVKVTQSSRYLVKRTGEKVFLECVQDMDHENMFWYRQDPGLGLRLIYFSYDVKMKEKGDIPEGYSVSREKKERFSLILESASTNQTSMYLCASSSKLGLAGGYEQYFGPGTRLTVT.

The rearrangement links TRBV5-1 to TRBJ2-5, with 12 bases that match TRBD2. Germline CDR1 reads SGHRS; CDR2 reads YFSETQ. The CDR3 is 16 residues long. The V and J ends lost 7 bases and 2 bases, in that order; junction bases with no gene match: 9. The CDR3 is CASCPRTSGAQETQYF. The CDR3 nucleotides read TGCGCCAGCTGCCCCCGGACTAGCGGGGCGCAAGAGACCCAGTACTTC. The variable domain in full, completed from reference TRBV5-1 and TRBJ2-5, reads KAGVTQTPRYLIKTRGQQVTLSCSPISGHRSVSWYQQTPGQGLQFLFEYFSETQRNKGNFPGRFSGRQFSNSRSEMNVSTLELGDSALYLCASCPRTSGAQETQYFGPGTRLLVL.

The chain combines TRBV11-2 with TRBJ1-1, with a tentative D call TRBD1 (6 bases). This CDR3 spans 14 amino acids. Trimming cost V 1 base and J 6 bases, with 12 bases left between them. Germline V gene sequence: CDR1 SGHAT, CDR2 FQNNGV. CDR3 DNA: TGTGCCAGCAGCTTAGGAGGGGGGGGAGCTGAAGCTTTCTTT. The encoded protein is CASSLGGGGAEAFF.

The CDR3 sequence: CASMKERTSEFSGANVLTF. For the CDR3, the DNA is TGTGCCAGTATGAAGGAGAGGACTAGCGAGTTCTCTGGGGCCAACGTCCTGACTTTC. The V gene is TRBV2, the J gene TRBJ2-6; 9 bases are shared with TRBD2. The CDR3 has 19 residues. J lost 0 bases, V lost 9 bases, and 15 bases had no gene match. Germline V gene lookup returns CDR1 SNHLY and CDR2 FYNNEI.